This T cell receptor (beta chain) is from a study of spatial heterogeneity in lung cancer. The study, taken as a whole, reports: Ubiquitous expanded tumor TCRs surfaced in blood more at resection than they did at follow-up.

In the library, each TCR cDNA molecule bore its own unique molecular identifier. One entry per CDR3 protein, called by TCRdb with MiXCR from the 5' RACE reads. The sample has over 90,000 distinct CDR3 sequences; approximately 8.6% are singletons. A remark on this clonotype: Antigen: not known. The junction differs from germline at one of its ends, possibly a read error.

Time point in this sample: sample taken at primary tumor resection. The sequenced material consisted of unsorted whole RNA from tumor, nontumor lung or frozen PBMC. The CDR3 extends over 14 amino acids. Germline CDR1 and CDR2: LGHNA and YSLEER. This sequence was found in a male donor with early-stage non-small cell lung cancer. The V call is TRBV4-3, the J call TRBJ1-1, with no clear D. This sample comprised PBMCs, obtained at surgery. For the CDR3, the DNA is TGCGCCAGCAGCCAAGATAGGACCCGCCTGGAGAGGATCTTT. Translating it yields CASSQDRTRLERIF.